This is a list of T cell receptor beta chains from one sample in a study of graft-versus-host responses after intestinal transplantation. Libraries were prepared by immunoSEQ multiplex PCR; TCRdb keeps only in-frame clonotypes and omits some of them. Of just under 65,000 clones detected, around 86% appear once; the ten largest clones hold approximately 1.7%. Sequenced here: ileum tissue, sampled 350 to 400 days after transplant. The receptors were sampled from a human patient who received an intestinal transplant, so some T cells may come from the graft donor. Both conserved end residues are part of each CDR3. Fields, in order: V gene, clone size, J gene, D gene, CDR3 DNA, CDR3 protein. The D gene is left open where the match is weak. Some rows mark clone size as missing; the rest say once, few, many or name a class of expanded clone.

V gene: TRBV19; clone size: .; J gene: TRBJ1-3; D gene: .; CDR3 DNA: TGTGCCAGTAGTATGGCCCTGAGCTCTGGAAACACCATATATTTT; CDR3 protein: CASSMALSSGNTIYF
V gene: TRBV30; clone size: .; J gene: TRBJ1-3; D gene: .; CDR3 DNA: TGTGCCTGGAGTGTAGGCTCTGGAAACACCATATATTTT; CDR3 protein: CAWSVGSGNTIYF
V gene: TRBV6-5; clone size: .; J gene: TRBJ2-3; D gene: .; CDR3 DNA: TGTGCCAGCAGTTACTATTCCCGTAGGGGAGATACGCAGTATTTT; CDR3 protein: CASSYYSRRGDTQYF
V gene: TRBV28; clone size: .; J gene: TRBJ2-4; D gene: TRBD1; CDR3 DNA: TGTGCCAGCAGTCCTATGACAGGGGCCGGAGGAAACATTCAGTACTTC; CDR3 protein: CASSPMTGAGGNIQYF
V gene: TRBV29-1; clone size: .; J gene: TRBJ2-2; D gene: TRBD1; CDR3 DNA: TGCAGCGTTGAATCGGGGGGACAGGGCCTCAACACCGGGGAGCTGTTTTTT; CDR3 protein: CSVESGGQGLNTGELFF
V gene: TRBV2; clone size: .; J gene: TRBJ2-3; D gene: .; CDR3 DNA: TGTGCCAGCAGTCCCCGTTCTCTGTCCGACTCTAGCACAGATACGCAGTATTTT; CDR3 protein: CASSPRSLSDSSTDTQYF
V gene: TRBV5-1; clone size: .; J gene: TRBJ1-5; D gene: TRBD1; CDR3 DNA: TGCGCCAGCAGCTGGACAGGGTTTAAGAGCAATCAGCCCCAGCATTTT; CDR3 protein: CASSWTGFKSNQPQHF
V gene: TRBV11-2; clone size: once; J gene: TRBJ1-1; D gene: .; CDR3 DNA: TGTGCCAGCAGCTTAGGCCGTTACAGATGGTCAGGAATGAACACTGAAGCTTTCTTT; CDR3 protein: CASSLGRYRWSGMNTEAFF
V gene: TRBV30; clone size: once; J gene: TRBJ1-2; D gene: .; CDR3 DNA: TGTGCCTGGAGTGTAACGGTTGGGGGAGACTACACCTTC; CDR3 protein: CAWSVTVGGDYTF
V gene: TRBV6-1; clone size: once; J gene: TRBJ1-3; D gene: .; CDR3 DNA: TGTGCCAGCAGTGGACTGACAGCCGACTCTGGAAACACCATATATTTT; CDR3 protein: CASSGLTADSGNTIYF
V gene: TRBV4-1; clone size: .; J gene: TRBJ1-1; D gene: .; CDR3 DNA: TGCGCCAGCAGCCAAGATAGGGGGGCAAACACTGAAGCTTTCTTT; CDR3 protein: CASSQDRGANTEAFF
V gene: TRBV7-2; clone size: .; J gene: TRBJ1-2; D gene: .; CDR3 DNA: TGTGCCAGCAGCTCACCGACAGGTCCCTATGGCTACACCTTC; CDR3 protein: CASSSPTGPYGYTF
V gene: TRBV7-6; clone size: .; J gene: TRBJ2-3; D gene: TRBD1; CDR3 DNA: TGTGCCAGCAGCTCCGCTAAAAGGGGGCGAAGCACAGATACGCAGTATTTT; CDR3 protein: CASSSAKRGRSTDTQYF
V gene: TRBV2; clone size: .; J gene: TRBJ2-3; D gene: TRBD2; CDR3 DNA: TGTGCCAGCAGAAGCGGGGACAGCACAGATACGCAGTATTTT; CDR3 protein: CASRSGDSTDTQYF
V gene: TRBV6-5; clone size: .; J gene: TRBJ2-1; D gene: TRBD2; CDR3 DNA: TGTGCCAGCAGTTACGTGGGCGGGAGCTCCTACAATGAGCAGTTCTTC; CDR3 protein: CASSYVGGSSYNEQFF
V gene: TRBV18; clone size: .; J gene: TRBJ2-7; D gene: .; CDR3 DNA: TGTGCCAGCTCACCTATACGGGGGCGCGACTACGAGCAGTACTTC; CDR3 protein: CASSPIRGRDYEQYF
V gene: TRBV14; clone size: .; J gene: TRBJ2-5; D gene: .; CDR3 DNA: TGTGCCAGCAGCCAAGATTCCAGGGGTGAGACCCAGTACTTC; CDR3 protein: CASSQDSRGETQYF
V gene: TRBV12-5; clone size: .; J gene: TRBJ2-3; D gene: .; CDR3 DNA: TGTGCTAGTGGTTTGTCCACAGACACGCAGTATTTT; CDR3 protein: CASGLSTDTQYF